These 19 T cell receptor beta chains share one sample of origin, sequenced in a study of vaccination and CD4 T cells after COVID-19. Their antigens remain unidentified. Cultured CD4+ T cell DNA underwent sequencing with the Oncomine TCR Beta short-read assay. MiXCR, run by TCRdb on the PCR reads, gives a single entry per CDR3 protein. The table shows more than 8,000 distinct CDR3 sequences, with approximately 24% occurring only once. The treatment is: roughly ten-day PBMC culture with coronavirus spike peptide pools or control peptides (ViraFEST assay). The sample was CD4+ T cells from blood, cultured in vitro, taken after SARS-CoV-2 vaccination. All receptors come from a human donor who had recovered from COVID-19.

This sequence joins TRBV15 and TRBJ1-3; D is perhaps TRBD1 (6 bases). Germline-derived CDR1 and CDR2 are LNHNV and YYDKDF (reference sequence). The CDR3 spans 17 residues. Between the trimmed V and J ends, which lost 1 base and 0 bases, there was a span of 13 bases. CDR3 protein: CATSRGGQSYSGNTIYF. The CDR3 DNA reads as TGTGCCACCAGCAGAGGCGGACAGTCTTACTCTGGAAACACCATATATTTT.

The V gene is TRBV19, the J gene TRBJ1-5, with TRBD1 matching 9 bases. CDR1 is LNHDA, CDR2 SQIVND, per germline (reference sequence). J lost 6 bases, V lost 4 bases, and 10 bases had no gene match. The CDR3 runs to 16 residues. CDR3: CASSTLDRGVRQPQHF. The CDR3 DNA reads as TGTGCCAGTAGTACACTGGACAGGGGAGTACGTCAGCCCCAGCATTTT.

This clonotype was observed a few times. The V gene is TRBV15, the J gene TRBJ1-3, with D tentatively TRBD1 (5 bases). CDR1 is LNHNV, CDR2 YYDKDF, per germline (reference sequence). V lost 0 bases and J 10 bases, leaving 16 bases between the germline ends. This CDR3 contains 15 residues. The CDR3: CATSRDNRGLVTIYF. The CDR3 nucleotides are TGTGCCACCAGCAGAGATAATCGGGGGTTAGTTACCATATATTTT.

This clonotype has more than one count but fewer than ten. This chain uses TRBV19 with TRBJ2-4; 7 bases match TRBD2. V lost 5 bases to trimming and J lost 0 bases; unmatched junction nucleotides: 7. The germline V gene has CDR1 LNHDA and CDR2 SQIVND (reference sequence). The CDR3 totals 16 residues. CDR3 region: CASSRRGDLAKNIQYF. DNA for the CDR3: TGTGCCAGTAGTCGCCGGGGGGACCTAGCCAAAAACATTCAGTACTTC.

The chain combines TRBV11-1 with TRBJ2-7, with 7 nucleotides matching TRBD2. V dropped 1 base and J dropped 3; count of bases not matched to a gene: 6. This CDR3 comprises 15 residues. In germline, CDR1 is SGHAT, CDR2 FQDESV (reference sequence). The CDR3 is CASSLGTRSGYEQYF. CDR3 DNA: TGTGCCAGCAGCTTAGGGACTAGAAGCGGCTACGAGCAGTACTTC.

By sample fraction, this clonotype is medium-sized. The chain combines TRBV20-1 with TRBJ2-3; no clear D. CDR1 is DFQATT, CDR2 SNEGSKA, per germline (reference sequence). V was pared by 6 bases and J by 0 bases, with 22 bases between. This CDR3 is 17 amino acids long. CDR3 residues: CSAREVGPVLSTDTQYF. The CDR3 region has the DNA TGCAGTGCACGTGAGGTTGGGCCGGTCCTAAGCACAGATACGCAGTATTTT.

This clonotype has just a few counts. The chain has TRBV19 and TRBJ2-3; D not certain. Trimming removed 8 bases at V and 5 bases at J, with 20 bases between. The germline CDR1 and CDR2 sequences are LNHDA and SQIVND (reference sequence). The CDR3 sequence is 15 residues long. CDR3 in DNA: TGTGCCAGTCGGTCGGCCGTCAGATCGGGAGATACGCAGTATTTT. Protein sequence: CASRSAVRSGDTQYF.

This clonotype was counted once. The gene calls are TRBV18 and TRBJ2-7; TRBD1 matches at 7 bases. Per the germline V gene, CDR1 is KGHSH and CDR2 is LQKENI. V was pared by 3 bases and J by 0 bases, with 5 bases of the junction left unmatched. This CDR3 has 15 residues. In nucleotides, the CDR3 is TGTGCCAGCTCACCCCGAACAGGGGTCTCCTACGAGCAGTACTTC. The encoded protein is CASSPRTGVSYEQYF.

This clonotype was observed a few times. This chain connects TRBV20-1 to TRBJ2-3; no clear D. Per the germline V gene, CDR1 is DFQATT and CDR2 is SNEGSKA (reference sequence). CDR3 length equals 14 residues. Trimming shortened V by 6 bases and J by 2 bases, and 15 bases separated the two germline ends. CDR3 coding DNA: TGCAGTGCCCCTCTCCGGGTGGTCACAGATACGCAGTATTTT. Amino acid sequence: CSAPLRVVTDTQYF.

This sequence joins TRBV5-4 and TRBJ1-2; D is undetermined. The CDR3 contains 14 residues. Germline CDR1 is SGHNT and CDR2 is YYREEE (reference sequence). V was trimmed by 0 bases and J by 2 bases, leaving 8 bases between them. DNA of the CDR3: TGTGCCAGCAGCTTGGGGGTGGGAAACTATGGCTACACCTTC. This encodes CASSLGVGNYGYTF. Supplemented by reference TRBV5-4 and TRBJ1-2, the full variable domain reads ETGVTQSPTHLIKTRGQQVTLRCSSQSGHNTVSWYQQALGQGPQFIFQYYREEENGRGNFPPRFSGLQFPNYSSELNVNALELDDSALYLCASSLGVGNYGYTFGSGTRLTVV.

The table lists this clonotype with a few counts. A read error may account for a junction end that differs from germline. This chain uses TRBV5-4 with TRBJ2-4; TRBD1 matches at 11 bases. Germline values: CDR1 SGHNT, CDR2 YYREEE (reference sequence). The CDR3 has 12 amino acids. Here the CDR3 reads CASSLPGQGANF. The CDR3, as DNA: TGTGCCAGCAGCTTGCCCGGACAGGGGGCGAACTTC.

The chain links TRBV12-3 or TRBV12-4 to TRBJ1-5, with D perhaps matching TRBD1 (5 bases). Trimming stripped 5 bases from V and 7 bases from J, with 12 bases between. CDR3 length equals 13 residues. CDR3 sequence reads: CASSPADTQPQHF. For the CDR3, the DNA is TGTGCCAGCAGTCCGGCGGACACCCAGCCCCAGCATTTT.

The gene calls are TRBV7-2 and TRBJ2-7, with D perhaps matching TRBD1 (6 bases). V was pared by 6 bases and J by 5 bases, with 11 bases between. The germline CDR1 and CDR2 sequences are SGHTA and FQGNSA. The CDR3 loop spans 12 amino acids. The DNA of the CDR3 is TGTGCCAGCAGTTCACAGGGCCACGAGCAGTACTTC. Amino acids: CASSSQGHEQYF.

This clonotype was found a few times. This chain joins TRBV1 and TRBJ2-7; the table assigns TRBD1, which was not confirmed against the DNA. TRBV1 is recorded as a pseudogene. The CDR3 sequence is 19 residues long. The CDR3 DNA is TGCACCAGCAGCCAAGATAGGGGGATCGAGGACAGGGAAGGCTACGAGCAGTACTTC. It specifies CTSSQDRGIEDREGYEQYF.

This clonotype has only a few counts. V usage is TRBV24-1 and J usage is TRBJ1-1; TRBD1 agrees at 7 bases. CDR1 KGHDR and CDR2 SFDVKD come from the germline V gene. J gave up 10 bases and V 0 bases, and 1 base lay outside the gene matches. The CDR3 extends over 12 amino acids. The CDR3 sequence: CATSDLWDRAFF. The CDR3 region has the DNA TGTGCCACCAGTGATTTGTGGGACAGAGCTTTCTTT.

This clonotype was detected only a few times. V and J are TRBV10-3 and TRBJ2-1; D tentatively fits TRBD1 or TRBD2 (7 bases each). Germline V gene sequence: CDR1 ENHRY, CDR2 SYGVKD. V lost 9 bases to trimming and J lost 9 bases, with 21 bases between them. This CDR3 region has 14 residues. CDR3 coding DNA: TGTGCCATAAACGTACAGCAGGGGGAGGGTGAGCAGTTCTTC. Translated, it gives CAINVQQGEGEQFF.

The chain couples TRBV6-1 to TRBJ2-7; D is perhaps TRBD1 (6 bases). The germline CDR1 and CDR2 sequences are MNHNS and SASEGT. Trimming removed 6 bases at V and 2 bases at J, with 11 bases between. This CDR3 has 13 residues. This CDR3 reads CASRQGLTYEQYF. In nucleotides, the CDR3 is TGTGCCAGCAGACAGGGCCTCACCTACGAGCAGTACTTC.

This clonotype was seen more than once but under ten times. This chain joins TRBV7-3 and TRBJ2-3; the D call may be TRBD1 or TRBD2 (5 bases each). The germline gives CDR1 SGHTA, CDR2 FQGTGA. Between the trimmed V and J ends, which lost 3 bases and 2 bases, there was a span of 21 bases. The CDR3 is made up of 18 amino acids. The CDR3, as DNA: TGTGCCAGCAGCTTGATCAAGTACCGGGACGCGCTCACAGATACGCAGTATTTT. Residues: CASSLIKYRDALTDTQYF.

The genes are TRBV15 and TRBJ2-1; D ambiguous. The V end was cut by 0 bases, the J end by 7 bases, with 10 bases between. The CDR3 has 14 amino acids. Germline CDR1 is LNHNV and CDR2 is YYDKDF (reference sequence). The CDR3 DNA sequence: TGTGCCACCAGCAGAGATCGGGCCACGAATGAGCAGTTCTTC. Translating gives CATSRDRATNEQFF.